One and the same sample provided the 21 T cell receptor beta chains below, sequenced in a study of molecular identifiers for immune sequencing clone quantification. One entry per CDR3 protein, called by TCRdb with MiXCR from the PCR reads. Of some 320,000 distinct CDR3 sequences listed, around 21% were seen once; the top ten hold more than 0.8%. Material: naive CD8+ T cells from blood, with Jurkat cell RNA spiked in. The subset was: FACS-sorted CD8+CD4-CCR7+CD45RA+ naive T cells. Every receptor here comes from a human donor in good health. Some libraries in this study had Jurkat cell RNA spiked in.

The V and J genes are TRBV6-5 and TRBJ1-5; 8 positions match TRBD1. CDR3 length: 14 amino acids. The J segment lost 5 bases and the V segment lost 3 bases, leaving 3 bases of the junction unmatched. Germline V lookup: CDR1 MNHEY, CDR2 SVGAGI. CDR3 in DNA: TGTGCCAGCAGTTATACAGGGGGGCATCAGCCCCAGCATTTT. Its protein is CASSYTGGHQPQHF.

This clonotype was observed many times. This chain joins TRBV6-5 and TRBJ2-6; D unclear. The germline V gene encodes CDR1 MNHEY and CDR2 SVGAGI. CDR3 size: 14 residues. The germline V and J ends were trimmed by 5 bases and 2 bases, with 7 bases remaining between them. CDR3 protein: CASSMVPGANVLTF. As DNA, the CDR3 is TGTGCCAGCAGTATGGTACCTGGGGCCAACGTCCTGACTTTC.

This clonotype has a count of ten or more. The chain is built from TRBV5-1 and TRBJ2-7, with a possible D match to TRBD1 (6 bases). This CDR3 is built from 14 residues. The germline V gene has CDR1 SGHRS and CDR2 YFSETQ. Trimming pared 1 base from V and 4 bases from J, leaving 12 bases between. CDR3 protein: CASSLTGPSYEQYF. In DNA, the CDR3 is TGCGCCAGCAGCTTGACAGGGCCCTCTTACGAGCAGTACTTC. Full variable domain (outside the CDR3, taken from reference TRBV5-1 and TRBJ2-7): KAGVTQTPRYLIKTRGQQVTLSCSPISGHRSVSWYQQTPGQGLQFLFEYFSETQRNKGNFPGRFSGRQFSNSRSEMNVSTLELGDSALYLCASSLTGPSYEQYFGPGTRLTVT.

The gene calls are TRBV12-3 or TRBV12-4 and TRBJ2-7; 8 bases are shared with TRBD1. J was trimmed by 3 bases and V by 6 bases; bases with no gene match: 10. The CDR3 has 15 residues. The CDR3 loop is CASSSTGGVLYEQYF. CDR3 coding DNA: TGTGCCAGCAGCTCTACAGGGGGTGTTCTCTACGAGCAGTACTTC.

This clonotype was recorded many times. The V gene is TRBV2, the J gene TRBJ2-5; D might be TRBD1 (6 bases). V lost 6 bases, J lost 5 bases, and 19 bases lay in between. The CDR3 is 15 residues long. Germline CDR1 reads SNHLY; CDR2 reads FYNNEI. The CDR3 DNA is TGTGCCAGCAGCGACCCCTCACAGGGCTTGGAGACCCAGTACTTC. It yields the protein CASSDPSQGLETQYF.

The chain combines TRBV5-6 with TRBJ2-3, with a weak D call TRBD2 (5 bases). CDR1 is SGHDT, CDR2 YYEEEE, per germline. Trimming shortened V by 4 bases and J by 4 bases, and 16 bases separated the two germline ends. The CDR3 is 15 amino acids. CDR3 sequence (DNA): TGTGCCAGCAGCCCCCGGACTGTTTTGGCAGATACGCAGTATTTT. Residues: CASSPRTVLADTQYF.

Notes on this clonotype: A read error may be the cause here, since a much bigger clone is one base away. The rearrangement joins TRBV6-5 to TRBJ2-1, with D perhaps TRBD1 or TRBD2 (5 bases each). This CDR3 contains 13 residues. V was pared by 2 bases and J by 9 bases, with 11 bases between. Germline values: CDR1 MNHEY, CDR2 SVGAGI. The CDR3 region is CASSYGTDSEQFF. CDR3 coding DNA: TGTGCCAGCAGTTACGGGACCGACAGTGAGCAGTTCTTC.

V and J are TRBV30 and TRBJ2-1; D unclear. Germline V gene lookup returns CDR1 GTSNPN and CDR2 SVGIG (reference sequence). V dropped 0 bases and J dropped 9 bases, with 12 bases sitting between them. The length of the CDR3 is 13 residues. CDR3 residues: CAWSVSSWREQFF. CDR3 sequence (DNA): TGTGCCTGGAGTGTTTCGTCATGGCGTGAGCAGTTCTTC.

This clonotype was observed a handful of times. The chain links TRBV7-9 to TRBJ2-3; D is ambiguous. The germline V gene has CDR1 SEHNR and CDR2 FQNEAQ (reference sequence). The CDR3 length is 14 residues. V was clipped by 8 bases and J by 0 bases, with 12 bases between them. The CDR3 here is CASLLYQSTDTQYF. The CDR3 nucleotides are TGTGCCAGCCTACTCTATCAAAGCACAGATACGCAGTATTTT.

The chain recombines TRBV19 with TRBJ2-2; D ambiguous. This CDR3 is 12 amino acids long. The germline V gene encodes CDR1 LNHDA and CDR2 SQIVND (reference sequence). V was trimmed by 6 bases and J by 5 bases, leaving 7 bases between them. CDR3 in DNA: TGTGCCAGTAGCCAGAAGACCGGGGAGCTGTTTTTT. Its protein product is CASSQKTGELFF. The full variable domain, with the rest looked up from reference TRBV19 and TRBJ2-2, is DGGITQSPKYLFRKEGQNVTLSCEQNLNHDAMYWYRQDPGQGLRLIYYSQIVNDFQKGDIAEGYSVSREKKESFPLTVTSAQKNPTAFYLCASSQKTGELFFGEGSRLTVL.

The table lists this clonotype with many counts. This chain uses TRBV29-1 with TRBJ2-7; 10 bases are a match to TRBD1. The V and J ends lost 7 bases and 1 base, in that order; junction bases with no gene match: 4. The CDR3 covers 13 residues. In germline, CDR1 is SQVTM, CDR2 ANQGSEA. The DNA for the CDR3 is TGCAGCGCGACAGGGGGCTGGTCCTACGAGCAGTACTTC. Its translation is CSATGGWSYEQYF.

This clonotype was observed a single time. A much larger clone is a single base away; this may be a read error. The V call is TRBV29-1, the J call TRBJ1-1, with 7 bases lining up with TRBD1. The CDR3 is 13 amino acids. Germline-derived CDR1 and CDR2 are SQVTM and ANQGSEA. CDR3 sequence (DNA): TGCAGCGTCGTGGACAGGATGAACGCTGAAGCTTTCTTT. Encoded protein: CSVVDRMNAEAFF.

The sample holds many counts of this clonotype. This chain connects TRBV7-2 to TRBJ2-6; 8 bases map to TRBD1. Trimming removed 5 bases from V and 4 bases from J; junction bases left unmatched: 7. This CDR3 contains 16 residues. Germline V lookup: CDR1 SGHTA, CDR2 FQGNSA. This CDR3 reads CASSPTTGVGANVLTF. The CDR3 DNA follows: TGTGCCAGCAGCCCGACGACAGGGGTCGGGGCCAACGTCCTGACTTTC.

This clonotype was counted at least ten times. This sequence joins TRBV14 and TRBJ2-7; no definite D call. This CDR3 spans 13 amino acids. The V end lost 3 bases, the J end lost 3 bases, and 9 bases lay between the germline ends. Germline assignment: CDR1 SGHDN and CDR2 FVKESK. CDR3 bases: TGTGCCAGCAGCCATTCGTTCCGCTACGAGCAGTACTTC. Translated: CASSHSFRYEQYF.

This clonotype was seen repeatedly, ten times or more. The chain joins TRBV7-2 to TRBJ2-7; TRBD2 agrees at 12 bases. V was pared by 1 base and J by 5 bases, with 6 bases of the junction left unmatched. The CDR3 has 16 residues. CDR1 is SGHTA and CDR2 is FQGNSA in the germline V gene. This chain's CDR3 is CASSLVTSGGIDEQYF. CDR3 coding DNA: TGTGCCAGCAGCTTAGTTACTAGCGGGGGGATCGACGAGCAGTACTTC.

The sample holds many counts of this clonotype. V usage is TRBV14 and J usage is TRBJ2-4; D tentatively reads TRBD1 or TRBD2 (6 bases each). In germline, CDR1 is SGHDN, CDR2 FVKESK. This CDR3 has 18 amino acids. V was pared by 0 bases and J by 3 bases, with 18 bases between. The CDR3 reads CASSQDGFGGYDKNIQYF. CDR3 coding DNA: TGTGCCAGCAGCCAAGATGGGTTCGGGGGCTATGACAAAAACATTCAGTACTTC.

This chain joins TRBV7-9 and TRBJ1-1; D gene unclear. Per the germline V gene, CDR1 is SEHNR and CDR2 is FQNEAQ (reference sequence). Trimming stripped 5 bases from V and 3 bases from J, with 13 bases between. The CDR3 is made up of 14 amino acids. CDR3 sequence (DNA): TGTGCCAGCAGCCACCCGCTGGCGTACACTGAAGCTTTCTTT. Its protein product is CASSHPLAYTEAFF.

This clonotype was observed at least ten times. Here the CDR3 reads CASSDSVQSEQYF. The CDR3 DNA follows: TGTGCCAGCAGCGATTCCGTACAAAGCGAGCAGTACTTC. V and J are TRBV7-6 and TRBJ2-7, with D hard to call. CDR1 SGHVS and CDR2 FNYEAQ come from the germline V gene. V lost 5 bases to trimming and J lost 6 bases, with 14 bases between them. CDR3 size: 13 residues.

This clonotype was seen at least ten times. The rearrangement joins TRBV12-3 or TRBV12-4 to TRBJ2-7, with a tentative D call TRBD1 (6 bases). The CDR3 has 14 residues. V lost 0 bases to trimming and J lost 4 bases, with 10 bases between them. CDR3 amino acids: CASSLARTGYEQYF. Here the CDR3 DNA reads TGTGCCAGCAGTTTAGCGCGCACAGGGTACGAGCAGTACTTC.

This clonotype was observed a handful of times. The V call is TRBV7-9, the J call TRBJ2-5, with 7 bases aligning to TRBD1. Germline CDR1 reads SEHNR; CDR2 reads FQNEAQ (reference sequence). The CDR3 runs to 16 residues. V was pared by 1 base and J by 0 bases, with 5 bases of the junction left unmatched. This chain's CDR3 is CASSLVFGTDQETQYF. DNA of the CDR3: TGTGCCAGCAGCTTAGTATTTGGGACAGACCAAGAGACCCAGTACTTC.

This clonotype appeared many times. The chain combines TRBV5-6 with TRBJ2-5; no clear D gene. There are 15 residues in the CDR3. Looked up from germline, CDR1 is SGHDT and CDR2 is YYEEEE. V was shortened by 4 bases and J by 4 bases, with 17 bases between the two germline ends. The CDR3 DNA is TGTGCCAGCAGCCCCAAAGGTATAGGGTCAGAGACCCAGTACTTC. Its translation is CASSPKGIGSETQYF.